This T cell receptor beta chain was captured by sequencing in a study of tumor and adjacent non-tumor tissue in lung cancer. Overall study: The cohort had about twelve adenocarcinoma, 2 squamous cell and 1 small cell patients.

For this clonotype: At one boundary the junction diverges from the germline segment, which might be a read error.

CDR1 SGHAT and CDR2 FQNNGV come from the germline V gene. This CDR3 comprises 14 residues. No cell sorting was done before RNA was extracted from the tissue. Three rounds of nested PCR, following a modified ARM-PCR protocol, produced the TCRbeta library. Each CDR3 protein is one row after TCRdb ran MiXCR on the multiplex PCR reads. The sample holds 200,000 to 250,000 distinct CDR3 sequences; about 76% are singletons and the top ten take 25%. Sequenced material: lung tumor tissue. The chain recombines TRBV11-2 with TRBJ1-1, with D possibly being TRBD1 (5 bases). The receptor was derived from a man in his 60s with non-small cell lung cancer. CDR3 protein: CANSLVRRGTEASF. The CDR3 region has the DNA TGTGCCAACAGCTTAGTCAGGAGGGGCACTGAAGCTTCCTTT. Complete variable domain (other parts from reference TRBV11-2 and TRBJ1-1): EAGVAQSPRYKIIEKRQSVAFWCNPISGHATLYWYQQILGQGPKLLIQFQNNGVVDDSQLPKDRFSAERLKGVDSTLKIQPAKLEDSAVYLCANSLVRRGTEASFGQGTRLTVV.